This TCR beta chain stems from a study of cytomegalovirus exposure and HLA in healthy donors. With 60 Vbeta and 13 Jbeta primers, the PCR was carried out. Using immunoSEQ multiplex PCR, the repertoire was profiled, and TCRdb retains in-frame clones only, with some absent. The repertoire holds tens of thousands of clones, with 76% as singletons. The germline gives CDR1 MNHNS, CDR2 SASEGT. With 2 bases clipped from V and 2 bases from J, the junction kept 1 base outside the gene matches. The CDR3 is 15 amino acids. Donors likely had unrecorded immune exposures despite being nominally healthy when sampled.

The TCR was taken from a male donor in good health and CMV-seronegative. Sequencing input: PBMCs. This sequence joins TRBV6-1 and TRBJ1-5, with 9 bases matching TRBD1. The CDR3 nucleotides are TGTGCCAGCAGTGAATGGACAGGGGGCAATCAGCCCCAGCATTTT. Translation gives CASSEWTGGNQPQHF.